The source of this T cell receptor beta chain is a study of blood T cells in healthy people across ages. The V and J ends lost 2 bases and 7 bases, in that order; junction bases with no gene match: 9. CDR1 is SNHLY and CDR2 is FYNNEI in the germline V gene. The CDR3 sequence is 17 residues long. Isolation yielded PBMCs, at least 7 million per sample, in every case. Primed by a sample-barcoded 5' primer and a J-beta primer mix, a second PCR proceeded for roughly 7 to 12 cycles. In TCRdb, the 5' RACE reads were re-called with MiXCR into one record per CDR3 protein. This table holds 890,000 or so distinct CDR3 sequences, around 68% found once.

The sequenced material came from blood. This sequence originates from a man younger than 45 in good health. V gene TRBV2 combines with J gene TRBJ2-1; TRBD2 aligns across 12 bases. CDR3 nucleotides: TGTGCCAGCAGTGAACTCGGTACTAGCGGGAGGAAAAATGAGCAGTTCTTC. This gives the protein CASSELGTSGRKNEQFF.